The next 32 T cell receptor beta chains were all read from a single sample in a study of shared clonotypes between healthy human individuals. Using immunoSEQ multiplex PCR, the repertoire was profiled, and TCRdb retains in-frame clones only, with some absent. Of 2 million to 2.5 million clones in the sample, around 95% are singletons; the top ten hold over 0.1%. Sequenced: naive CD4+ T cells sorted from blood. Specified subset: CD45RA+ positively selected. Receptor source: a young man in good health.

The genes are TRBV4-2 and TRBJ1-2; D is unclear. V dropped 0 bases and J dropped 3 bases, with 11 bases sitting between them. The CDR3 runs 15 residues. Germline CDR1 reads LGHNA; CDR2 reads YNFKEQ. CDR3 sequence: CASSQESQTYYGYTF. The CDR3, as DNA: TGTGCCAGCAGCCAAGAATCACAGACATACTATGGCTACACCTTC.

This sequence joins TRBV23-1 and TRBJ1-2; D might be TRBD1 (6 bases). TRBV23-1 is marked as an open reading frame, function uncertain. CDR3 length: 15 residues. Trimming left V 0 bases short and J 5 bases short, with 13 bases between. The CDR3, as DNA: TGCGCCAGCAGTCAATCGGAACAGGGAAGATATGGCTACACCTTC. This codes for CASSQSEQGRYGYTF.

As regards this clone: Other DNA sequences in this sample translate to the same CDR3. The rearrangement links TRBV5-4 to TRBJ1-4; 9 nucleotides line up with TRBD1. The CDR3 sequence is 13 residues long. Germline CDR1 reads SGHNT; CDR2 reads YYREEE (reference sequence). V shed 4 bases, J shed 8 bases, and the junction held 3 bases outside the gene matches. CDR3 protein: CASSQGQGEKLFF. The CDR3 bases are TGTGCCAGCAGCCAGGGACAGGGAGAAAAACTGTTTTTT.

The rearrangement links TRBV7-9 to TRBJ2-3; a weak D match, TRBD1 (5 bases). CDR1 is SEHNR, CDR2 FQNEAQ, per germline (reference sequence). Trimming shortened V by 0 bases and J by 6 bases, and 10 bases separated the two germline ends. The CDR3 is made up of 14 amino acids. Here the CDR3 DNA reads TGTGCCAGCAGCTTAGCTACAGGTCTTGATACGCAGTATTTT. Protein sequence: CASSLATGLDTQYF.

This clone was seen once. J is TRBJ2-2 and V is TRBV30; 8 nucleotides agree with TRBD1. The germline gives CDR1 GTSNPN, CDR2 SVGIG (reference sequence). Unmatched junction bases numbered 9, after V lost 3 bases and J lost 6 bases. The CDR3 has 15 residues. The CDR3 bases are TGTGCCTGGAGCCTGGACAGGGTTAGGGCCGGGGAGCTGTTTTTT. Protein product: CAWSLDRVRAGELFF. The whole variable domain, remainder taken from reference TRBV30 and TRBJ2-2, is SQTIHQWPATLVQPVGSPLSLECTVEGTSNPNLYWYRQAAGRGLQLLFYSVGIGQISSEVPQNLSASRPQDRQFILSSKKLLLSDSGFYLCAWSLDRVRAGELFFGEGSRLTVL.

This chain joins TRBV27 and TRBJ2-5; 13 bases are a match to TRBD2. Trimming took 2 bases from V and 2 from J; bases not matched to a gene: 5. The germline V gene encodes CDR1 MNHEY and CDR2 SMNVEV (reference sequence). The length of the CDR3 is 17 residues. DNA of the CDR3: TGTGCCAGCAGTTTAGGGACTAGCGGGAAAAGACAAGAGACCCAGTACTTC. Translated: CASSLGTSGKRQETQYF.

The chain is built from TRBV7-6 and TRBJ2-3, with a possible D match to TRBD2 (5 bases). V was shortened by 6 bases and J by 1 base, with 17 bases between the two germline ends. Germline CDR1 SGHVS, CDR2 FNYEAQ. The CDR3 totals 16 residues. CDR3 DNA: TGTGCCAGCAGATCCTCCCTAGCAAAGGGCACAGATACGCAGTATTTT. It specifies CASRSSLAKGTDTQYF.

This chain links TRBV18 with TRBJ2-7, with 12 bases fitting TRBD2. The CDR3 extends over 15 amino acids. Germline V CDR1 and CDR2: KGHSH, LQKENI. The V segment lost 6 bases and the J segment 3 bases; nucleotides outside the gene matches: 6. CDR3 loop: CASSGTSGGFYEQYF. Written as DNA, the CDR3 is TGTGCCAGCTCGGGAACTAGCGGGGGGTTCTACGAGCAGTACTTC. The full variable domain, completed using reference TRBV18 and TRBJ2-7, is NAGVMQNPRHLVRRRGQEARLRCSPMKGHSHVYWYRQLPEEGLKFMVYLQKENIIDESGMPKERFSAEFPKEGPSILRIQQVVRGDSAAYFCASSGTSGGFYEQYFGPGTRLTVT.

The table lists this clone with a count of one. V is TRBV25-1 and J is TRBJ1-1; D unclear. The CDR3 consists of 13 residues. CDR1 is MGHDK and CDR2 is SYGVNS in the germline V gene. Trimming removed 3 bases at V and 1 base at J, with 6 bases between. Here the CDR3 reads CASSEAQNTEAFF. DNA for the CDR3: TGTGCCAGCAGTGAGGCCCAGAACACTGAAGCTTTCTTT.

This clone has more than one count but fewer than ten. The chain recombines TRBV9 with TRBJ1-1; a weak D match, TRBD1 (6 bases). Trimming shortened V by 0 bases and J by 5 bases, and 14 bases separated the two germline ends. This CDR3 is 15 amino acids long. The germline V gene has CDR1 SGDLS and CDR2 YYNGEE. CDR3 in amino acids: CASSVVRFQGTEAFF. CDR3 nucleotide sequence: TGTGCCAGCAGCGTAGTGAGGTTTCAGGGGACTGAAGCTTTCTTT.

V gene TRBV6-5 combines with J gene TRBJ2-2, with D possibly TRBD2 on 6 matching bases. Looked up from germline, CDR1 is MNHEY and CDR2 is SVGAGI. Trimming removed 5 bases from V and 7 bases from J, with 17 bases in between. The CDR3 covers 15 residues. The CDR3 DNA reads TGTGCCAGCAGTCCTCATCGCGGGACGGACGGGGAGCTGTTTTTT. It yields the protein CASSPHRGTDGELFF.

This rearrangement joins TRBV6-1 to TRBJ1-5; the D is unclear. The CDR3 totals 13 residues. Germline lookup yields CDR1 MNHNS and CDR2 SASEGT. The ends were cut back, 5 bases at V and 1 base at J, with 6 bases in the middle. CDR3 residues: CASSMASNQPQHF. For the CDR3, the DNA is TGTGCCAGCAGTATGGCGAGCAATCAGCCCCAGCATTTT.

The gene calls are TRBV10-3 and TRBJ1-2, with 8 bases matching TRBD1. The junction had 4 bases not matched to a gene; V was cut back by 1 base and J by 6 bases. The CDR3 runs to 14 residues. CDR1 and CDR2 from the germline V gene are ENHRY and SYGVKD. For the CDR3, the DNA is TGTGCCATCAGTGAGTGGACAGGGCCAGATGGCTACACCTTC. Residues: CAISEWTGPDGYTF.

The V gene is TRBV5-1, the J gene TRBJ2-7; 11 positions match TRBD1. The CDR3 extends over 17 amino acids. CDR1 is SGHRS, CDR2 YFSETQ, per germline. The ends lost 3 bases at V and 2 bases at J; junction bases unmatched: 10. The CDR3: CASSYQIRDRGAYEQYF. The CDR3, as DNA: TGCGCCAGCAGCTACCAGATCCGGGACAGGGGGGCCTACGAGCAGTACTTC.

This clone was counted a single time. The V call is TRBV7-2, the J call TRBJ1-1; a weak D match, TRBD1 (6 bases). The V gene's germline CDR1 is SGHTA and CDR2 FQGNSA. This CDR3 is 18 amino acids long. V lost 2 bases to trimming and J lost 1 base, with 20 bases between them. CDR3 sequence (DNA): TGTGCCAGCAGCTTAATTCGGTTTAACAGGGTATGGAACACTGAAGCTTTCTTT. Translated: CASSLIRFNRVWNTEAFF.

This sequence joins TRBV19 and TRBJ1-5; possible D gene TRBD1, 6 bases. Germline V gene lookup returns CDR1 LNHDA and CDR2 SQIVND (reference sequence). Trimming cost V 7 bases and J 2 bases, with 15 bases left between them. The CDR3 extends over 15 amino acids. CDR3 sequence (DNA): TGTGCCAGTACCCCGGGGCCAGGGGGCAATCAGCCCCAGCATTTT. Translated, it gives CASTPGPGGNQPQHF.

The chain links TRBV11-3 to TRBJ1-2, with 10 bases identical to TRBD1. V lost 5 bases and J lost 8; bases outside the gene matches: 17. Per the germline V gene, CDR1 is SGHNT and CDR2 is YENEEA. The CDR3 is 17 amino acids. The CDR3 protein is CASSPPPKGQGRTGYTF. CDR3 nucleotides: TGTGCCAGCAGCCCGCCCCCTAAGGGACAGGGGAGGACCGGCTACACCTTC.

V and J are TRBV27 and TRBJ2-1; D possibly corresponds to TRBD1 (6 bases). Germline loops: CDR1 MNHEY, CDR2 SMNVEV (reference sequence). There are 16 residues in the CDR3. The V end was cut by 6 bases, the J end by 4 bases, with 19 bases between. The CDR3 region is CASRMGQLSAYNEQFF. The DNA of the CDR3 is TGTGCCAGCAGAATGGGACAATTGTCCGCATACAATGAGCAGTTCTTC.

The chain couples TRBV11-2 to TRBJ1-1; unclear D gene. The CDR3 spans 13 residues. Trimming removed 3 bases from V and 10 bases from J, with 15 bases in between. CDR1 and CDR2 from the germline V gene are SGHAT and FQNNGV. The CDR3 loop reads CASSFDTKRGAFF. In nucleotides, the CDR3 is TGTGCCAGCAGCTTCGACACAAAACGGGGAGCTTTCTTT.

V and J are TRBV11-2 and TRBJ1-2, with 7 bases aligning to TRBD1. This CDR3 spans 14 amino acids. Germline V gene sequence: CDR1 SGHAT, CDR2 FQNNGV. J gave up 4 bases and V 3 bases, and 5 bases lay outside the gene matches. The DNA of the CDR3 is TGTGCCAGCAGCTTGCGGGGACAGTTCTATGGCTACACCTTC. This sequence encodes CASSLRGQFYGYTF.

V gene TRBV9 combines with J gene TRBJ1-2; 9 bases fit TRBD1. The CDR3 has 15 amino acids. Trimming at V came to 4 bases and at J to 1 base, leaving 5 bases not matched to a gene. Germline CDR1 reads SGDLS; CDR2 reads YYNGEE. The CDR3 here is CASSLPGQGNYGYTF. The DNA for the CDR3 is TGTGCCAGCAGCCTACCGGGACAGGGTAACTATGGCTACACCTTC.

CDR3 sequence: CARRARQGNNQPQHF. CDR3 nucleotide sequence: TGTGCCAGGAGGGCAAGACAGGGCAACAATCAGCCCCAGCATTTT. The chain recombines TRBV21-1 with TRBJ1-5; TRBD1 is the table's D call and was not checked against the DNA. TRBV21-1 is marked as a pseudogene. This CDR3 is built from 15 residues.

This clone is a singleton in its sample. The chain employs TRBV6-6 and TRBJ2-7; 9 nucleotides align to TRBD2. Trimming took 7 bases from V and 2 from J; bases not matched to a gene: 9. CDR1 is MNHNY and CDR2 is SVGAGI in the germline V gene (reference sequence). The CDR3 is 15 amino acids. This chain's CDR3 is CASNRASGEPYEQYF. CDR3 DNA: TGTGCCAGCAATCGAGCTAGCGGGGAGCCCTACGAGCAGTACTTC.

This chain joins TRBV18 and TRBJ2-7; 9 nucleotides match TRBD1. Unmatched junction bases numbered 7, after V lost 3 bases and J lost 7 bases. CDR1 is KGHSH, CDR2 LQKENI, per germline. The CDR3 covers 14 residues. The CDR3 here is CASSPGTGTEEQYF. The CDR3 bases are TGTGCCAGCTCACCCGGGACAGGGACGGAAGAGCAGTACTTC.

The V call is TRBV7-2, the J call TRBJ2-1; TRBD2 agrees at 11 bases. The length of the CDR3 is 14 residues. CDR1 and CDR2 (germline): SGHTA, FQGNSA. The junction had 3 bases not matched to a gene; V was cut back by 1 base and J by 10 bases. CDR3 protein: CASSLGLAGIEQFF. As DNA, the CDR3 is TGTGCCAGCAGCTTAGGACTAGCGGGAATCGAGCAGTTCTTC.

The CDR3 DNA reads TGTGCCAGCAGCTTTATAGGGACAGGGTCGGAGACCCAGTACTTC. Translation: CASSFIGTGSETQYF. The chain carries TRBV5-6 and TRBJ2-5; the match to TRBD1 covers 9 bases. The V gene end was trimmed by 2 bases and the J gene end by 5 bases; junction bases not matched to a gene: 7. The germline V gene has CDR1 SGHDT and CDR2 YYEEEE. The CDR3 totals 15 residues. Full variable domain (missing parts from reference TRBV5-6 and TRBJ2-5): DAGVTQSPTHLIKTRGQQVTLRCSPKSGHDTVSWYQQALGQGPQFIFQYYEEEERQRGNFPDRFSGHQFPNYSSELNVNALLLGDSALYLCASSFIGTGSETQYFGPGTRLLVL.

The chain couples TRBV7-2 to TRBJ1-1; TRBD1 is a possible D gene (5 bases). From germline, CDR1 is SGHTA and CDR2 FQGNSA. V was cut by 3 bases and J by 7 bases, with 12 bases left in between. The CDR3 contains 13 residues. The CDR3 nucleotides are TGTGCCAGCAGCTTCGGGGGGAACGGTGAAGCTTTCTTT. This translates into CASSFGGNGEAFF.

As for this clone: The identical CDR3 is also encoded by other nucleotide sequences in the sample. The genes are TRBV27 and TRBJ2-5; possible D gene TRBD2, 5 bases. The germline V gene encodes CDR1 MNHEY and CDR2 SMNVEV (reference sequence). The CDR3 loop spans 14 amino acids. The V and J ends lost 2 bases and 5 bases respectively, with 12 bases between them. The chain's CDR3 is CASSLRLAGETQYF. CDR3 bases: TGTGCCAGCAGTTTAAGGCTAGCTGGGGAGACCCAGTACTTC.

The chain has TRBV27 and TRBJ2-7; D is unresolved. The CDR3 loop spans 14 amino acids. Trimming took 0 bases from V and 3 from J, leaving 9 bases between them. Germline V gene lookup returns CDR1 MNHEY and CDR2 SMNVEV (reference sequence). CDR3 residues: CASSLSIGNYEQYF. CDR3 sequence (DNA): TGTGCCAGCAGTTTATCGATAGGGAACTACGAGCAGTACTTC.

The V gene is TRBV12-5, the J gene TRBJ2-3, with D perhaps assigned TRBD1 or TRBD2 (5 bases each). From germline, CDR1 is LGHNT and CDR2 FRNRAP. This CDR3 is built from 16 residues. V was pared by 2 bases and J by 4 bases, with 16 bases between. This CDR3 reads CASGLKANRGPDTQYF. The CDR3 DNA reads TGTGCTAGTGGTTTGAAAGCAAACCGGGGCCCAGATACGCAGTATTTT.

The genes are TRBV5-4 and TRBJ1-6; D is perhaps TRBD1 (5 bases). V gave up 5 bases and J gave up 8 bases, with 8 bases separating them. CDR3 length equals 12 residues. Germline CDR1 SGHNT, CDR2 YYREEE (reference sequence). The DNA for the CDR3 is TGTGCCAGCAGAGACAGAGATTCACCCCTCCACTTT. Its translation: CASRDRDSPLHF.

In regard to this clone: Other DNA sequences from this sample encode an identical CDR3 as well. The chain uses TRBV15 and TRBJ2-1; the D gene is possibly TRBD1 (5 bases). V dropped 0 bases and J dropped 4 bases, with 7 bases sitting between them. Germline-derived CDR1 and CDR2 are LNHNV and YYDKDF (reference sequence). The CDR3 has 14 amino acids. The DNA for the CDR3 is TGTGCCACCAGCAGAGATAGGGGTTACAATGAGCAGTTCTTC. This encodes CATSRDRGYNEQFF.